The source of this T cell receptor beta chain is a study of post-analysis software for immune sequencing data. Across the whole study: Several disease courses (relapsing-remitting, secondary progressive and progressive-relapsing) of multiple sclerosis were included. The study's findings and limits: Among multiple sclerosis patients, normalized Chao1 diversity was significantly below that of controls. Patients had higher frequencies than controls of five or six TRBV segments, including TRBV5-6, TRBV5-1 and TRBV20-1. Clustering by F measure revealed strong co-clustering among samples prepared together in one batch.

As to this clonotype: The antigen remains unidentified.

Incorporated into the TCR beta cDNA libraries were unique molecular identifiers, which served to reduce PCR and sequencing biases. TCRdb ran MiXCR on the PCR reads and lists one entry per CDR3 protein. The data show 350,000 to 450,000 distinct CDR3 sequences, over 30% seen once. Germline V CDR1 and CDR2: SEHNR, FQNEAQ (reference sequence). This CDR3 region has 17 residues. The ends were cut back, 5 bases at V and 5 bases at J, with 25 bases in the middle. The rearrangement uses TRBV7-9 and TRBJ2-7; weak D call: TRBD2 (7 bases). The sample comprised blood. This sequence was found in a girl aged 2-10 years with multiple sclerosis. DNA for the CDR3: TGTGCCAGCAGCACACGGGGTTCAGACCCGGGGGGCGACGAGCAGTACTTC. It is translated as CASSTRGSDPGGDEQYF.